In its sample, the clone carrying this TCR beta chain was seen once. The V end was cut by 5 bases, the J end by 4 bases, with 12 bases between. CDR1 and CDR2 (germline): SEHNR, FQNEAQ (reference sequence). The CDR3 sequence is 14 residues long. The record originates from a study of blood T cell repertoires in COVID-19. Per the authors' pipeline: Estimation of nucleated cell counts relied on the amplification of reference gene primers. Generated by immunoSEQ multiplex PCR, the TCRdb table keeps only in-frame clones and is missing some. Clone size and the V and J calls come from that table; the DNA yielded D and trimming. The data contain around 120,000 clones, 70% to 90% of them singletons.

This rearrangement joins TRBV7-9 to TRBJ1-5, with a possible D match to TRBD1 (5 bases). The sequenced material came from PBMCs or T cells enriched from blood (not recorded which). The origin of this receptor is a woman aged 45 to 65 who had recovered from COVID-19. The CDR3 region has the DNA TGTGCCAGCAGCGCGGTGGAGGGGAATCAGCCCCAGCATTTT. Its protein product is CASSAVEGNQPQHF.